What follows are 30 T cell receptor beta chains derived from one specimen sequenced in a study of glioma-infiltrating T cells. TCR alpha and beta CDR3 regions were amplified from RNA using iRepertoire nested multiplex PCR. TCRdb itself ran the multiplex PCR reads through MiXCR, one entry per CDR3 protein. The profile shows under 50,000 distinct CDR3 sequences, approximately 20% of them singletons. The source material was glioma tissue, nonneoplastic brain tissue, or PBMCs (not recorded which). The receptors come from a human donor with low-grade glioma or glioblastoma, undergoing nonglioma brain surgery, or in good health (not recorded which).

As concerns this clonotype: A much bigger clone sits one base away, suggesting this may be a read error. This chain uses TRBV3-1 with TRBJ2-1; D may be TRBD2 (6 bases). This CDR3 has 15 amino acids. V was trimmed by 3 bases and J by 11 bases, leaving 20 bases between them. The germline CDR1 and CDR2 sequences are LGHDT and YNNKEL (reference sequence). This chain's CDR3 is CASSHTRWGGNKQFF. DNA of the CDR3: TGTGCCAGCAGCCACACTAGGTGGGGAGGTAATAAGCAGTTCTTC.

The V gene is TRBV28, the J gene TRBJ2-3, with D possibly TRBD1 on 6 matching bases. The CDR3 is 15 amino acids. Germline V gene lookup returns CDR1 MDHEN and CDR2 SYDVKM. The CDR3 spells CVSSLWGTSGDTQYF. CDR3 nucleotide sequence: TGTGTTAGCAGTTTATGGGGGACATCCGGAGATACGCAGTATTTT.

This clonotype appeared many times. This chain uses TRBV20-1 with TRBJ1-3, with TRBD1 matching over 7 bases. CDR3 length: 16 residues. Per germline, CDR1 DFQATT and CDR2 SNEGSKA (reference sequence). The J segment lost 4 bases and the V segment lost 5 bases, leaving 14 bases of the junction unmatched. CDR3 nucleotides: TGCAGTGCTCTTGGACAGGCAATAACCTCAGGAAACACCATATATTTT. Its translation is CSALGQAITSGNTIYF.

This clonotype was observed many times. V usage is TRBV4-1 and J usage is TRBJ2-1, with 13 positions matching TRBD2. The trim removed 3 bases at V and 7 bases at J, leaving 6 bases unmatched. The CDR3 length is 16 residues. Germline CDR1 is MGHRA and CDR2 is YSYEKL. In nucleotides, the CDR3 is TGCGCCAGCAGCCAGTTACTAGCGGGGGGGGAAAATGAGCAGTTCTTC. Translation gives CASSQLLAGGENEQFF.

In its sample, this clonotype was seen a few times. The V gene is TRBV19, the J gene TRBJ2-4; possibly TRBD1 for D (5 bases). The CDR3 is 15 residues long. Germline lookup yields CDR1 LNHDA and CDR2 SQIVND (reference sequence). The germline V and J ends were trimmed by 4 bases and 6 bases, with 16 bases remaining between them. The CDR3 loop reads CASSKGTRDTNIQYF. CDR3 bases: TGTGCCAGTAGTAAAGGAACCAGGGATACAAACATTCAGTACTTC.

On this clonotype: A much larger clone differs by one base, so this may be a read error. V is TRBV3-1 and J is TRBJ1-2; maybe TRBD1 (6 bases). The CDR3 has 12 residues. Germline CDR1 LGHDT, CDR2 YNNKEL (reference sequence). This chain's CDR3 is CVSSETGYGYTF. CDR3 sequence (DNA): TGTGTCAGCAGCGAAACAGGGTATGGCTACACCTTC.

The chain employs TRBV12-3 or TRBV12-4 and TRBJ2-3; D is unresolved. This CDR3 has 15 residues. V was pared by 4 bases and J by 4 bases, with 15 bases between. The CDR3 sequence is CASSSRLMGADTQYF. The CDR3, as DNA: TGTGCCAGCAGTTCTAGGCTGATGGGTGCAGATACGCAGTATTTT.

The chain has TRBV5-1 and TRBJ1-6; 10 bases align to TRBD1. V shed 4 bases and J 9 bases; nucleotides not matched to a gene: 7. The CDR3 has 15 amino acids. Germline lookup yields CDR1 SGHRS and CDR2 YFSETQ. The CDR3 loop reads CASSRDRGGSSPLHF. The CDR3 DNA sequence: TGCGCCAGCAGCAGGGACAGGGGAGGTAGTTCACCCCTCCACTTT. Full variable domain (rest looked up from reference TRBV5-1 and TRBJ1-6): KAGVTQTPRYLIKTRGQQVTLSCSPISGHRSVSWYQQTPGQGLQFLFEYFSETQRNKGNFPGRFSGRQFSNSRSEMNVSTLELGDSALYLCASSRDRGGSSPLHFGNGTRLTVT.

The chain employs TRBV29-1 and TRBJ2-1, with a weak D call TRBD1 (5 bases). CDR3 length equals 11 residues. Trimming took off 5 bases at V and 5 bases at J, with 7 bases between the two ends. The germline V gene encodes CDR1 SQVTM and CDR2 ANQGSEA. The CDR3 sequence: CSVLRDNEQFF. CDR3 in DNA: TGCAGCGTTCTCAGGGACAATGAGCAGTTCTTC.

In its sample, this clonotype was seen many times. This chain links TRBV2 with TRBJ1-2; D unresolved. In germline, CDR1 is SNHLY, CDR2 FYNNEI. The CDR3 contains 15 residues. CDR3 in amino acids: CAEEGGKDSNYGYTF. CDR3 DNA sequence: TGTGCGGAAGAGGGTGGCAAGGACTCAAACTATGGCTACACCTTC.

The chain has TRBV6-1 and TRBJ1-3; D unclear. CDR1 is MNHNS, CDR2 SASEGT, per germline. There are 14 residues in the CDR3. Trimming pared 4 bases from V and 13 bases from J, leaving 20 bases between. The CDR3 reads CASSGTASGNIIYF. CDR3 in DNA: TGTGCCAGCAGTGGCACAGCCTCTGGAAACATTATATATTTT.

This clonotype has at least ten counts. This sequence joins TRBV5-1 and TRBJ1-2; the D is unclear. The CDR3 runs 14 residues. Per germline, CDR1 SGHRS and CDR2 YFSETQ. With 1 base removed from V and 0 bases from J, the gap between germline ends came to 7 bases. The DNA of the CDR3 is TGCGCCAGCAGCTTGTCTACAGCTAACTATGGCTACACCTTC. Residues: CASSLSTANYGYTF. Full variable domain (remainder filled in from reference TRBV5-1 and TRBJ1-2): KAGVTQTPRYLIKTRGQQVTLSCSPISGHRSVSWYQQTPGQGLQFLFEYFSETQRNKGNFPGRFSGRQFSNSRSEMNVSTLELGDSALYLCASSLSTANYGYTFGSGTRLTVV.

This clonotype has at least ten counts. V gene TRBV29-1 combines with J gene TRBJ2-1; D might be TRBD1 (5 bases). Germline CDR1 is SQVTM and CDR2 is ANQGSEA. Trimming removed 3 bases from V and 6 bases from J, with 9 bases in between. CDR3 length equals 12 residues. CDR3 sequence: CSVEGLLNEQFF. The CDR3 bases are TGCAGCGTTGAGGGGCTCCTCAATGAGCAGTTCTTC.

On this clonotype: Given a much more abundant clone one base away, this may be a read error. The chain links TRBV28 to TRBJ2-4, with D perhaps matching TRBD2 (5 bases). The CDR3 runs 13 residues. CDR1 MDHEN and CDR2 SYDVKM come from the germline V gene. The CDR3 spells CARSGDGLNIQYF. CDR3 in DNA: TGTGCCCGCAGTGGAGACGGACTAAACATTCAGTACTTC.

This clonotype was detected many times. The rearrangement uses TRBV10-2 and TRBJ2-3; TRBD2 matches 10 bases. The CDR3 is 16 amino acids. V was clipped by 5 bases and J by 6 bases; unmatched bases: 11. From germline, CDR1 is WSHSY and CDR2 SAAADI. CDR3 protein: CASSSPEREGADTQYF. For the CDR3, the DNA is TGCGCCAGCAGTTCTCCGGAGCGGGAGGGAGCGGATACGCAGTATTTT.

The sample holds many counts of this clonotype. The V call is TRBV19, the J call TRBJ2-3; D ambiguous. Germline V CDR1 and CDR2: LNHDA, SQIVND (reference sequence). The V end was cut by 5 bases, the J end by 4 bases, with 13 bases between. CDR3 length: 14 residues. CDR3: CASSSSYTPDTQYF. The CDR3, as DNA: TGTGCCAGTAGTTCCTCCTACACTCCAGATACGCAGTATTTT.

The J gene is TRBJ1-3, the V gene TRBV12-5; D is uncertain. This CDR3 is built from 15 residues. Trimming left V 0 bases short and J 2 bases short, with 8 bases between. Germline CDR1 is LGHNT and CDR2 is FRNRAP. The CDR3 reads CASGLVGTTGNTIYF. The CDR3 coding sequence is TGTGCTAGTGGTTTGGTCGGAACTACTGGAAACACCATATATTTT.

This clonotype appeared many times. This rearrangement joins TRBV7-9 to TRBJ1-1, with a possible D match to TRBD1 (6 bases). Germline CDR1 reads SEHNR; CDR2 reads FQNEAQ (reference sequence). V gave up 8 bases and J gave up 10 bases, with 26 bases separating them. The CDR3 length is 15 residues. CDR3 DNA: TGTGCCAGCTACCGGGACAACGCACCACAGCGATCAGCTTTCTTT. Translating it yields CASYRDNAPQRSAFF.

This clonotype was observed many times. The rearrangement joins TRBV10-3 to TRBJ2-3; TRBD1 matches at 8 bases. The CDR3 loop spans 16 amino acids. Germline CDR1 reads ENHRY; CDR2 reads SYGVKD. V lost 5 bases, J lost 7 bases, and 14 bases stayed unmatched. The CDR3 sequence is CAISPDRGPLRNTQYF. For the CDR3, the DNA is TGTGCCATCAGTCCTGACAGGGGCCCGCTGAGGAATACGCAGTATTTT.

A few counts support this clonotype. The CDR3: CSVDVPGRGEQYF. The CDR3 nucleotides are TGCAGCGTTGACGTTCCAGGCCGGGGTGAGCAGTACTTC. The rearrangement uses TRBV29-1 and TRBJ2-7, with D maybe TRBD2 (5 bases). The ends were cut back, 3 bases at V and 7 bases at J, with 16 bases in the middle. CDR1 is SQVTM, CDR2 ANQGSEA, per germline. The CDR3 has 13 residues.

The chain joins TRBV9 to TRBJ2-7; 9 bases line up with TRBD1. Trimming cost V 3 bases and J 1 base; bases outside gene matches: 5. CDR1 and CDR2 (germline): SGDLS, YYNGEE. This CDR3 is built from 15 residues. The CDR3 DNA follows: TGTGCCAGCAGCGCGGACAGGGGAAGGTCCTACGAGCAGTACGTC. Amino acid sequence: CASSADRGRSYEQYV.

This clonotype was found many times. This sequence joins TRBV12-3 or TRBV12-4 and TRBJ1-5, with D uncertain. The CDR3 spans 12 residues. The V gene lost 8 bases and the J gene lost 5 bases, with 10 bases spanning the gap. The CDR3 loop reads CASGDFDQPQHF. In DNA form, the CDR3 reads TGTGCCAGCGGAGACTTCGATCAGCCCCAGCATTTT.

This chain joins TRBV10-3 and TRBJ2-3; D uncertain. Trimming cost V 11 bases and J 3 bases, with 18 bases left between them. The CDR3 is made up of 14 amino acids. The germline V gene encodes CDR1 ENHRY and CDR2 SYGVKD. The CDR3: CAAHPTDLTDTQYF. Here the CDR3 DNA reads TGTGCCGCACATCCCACAGATCTAACAGATACGCAGTATTTT.

This clonotype turned up a few times. This chain links TRBV12-3 or TRBV12-4 with TRBJ2-5; D possibly corresponds to TRBD2 (6 bases). Trimming left V 8 bases short and J 4 bases short, with 14 bases between. This CDR3 is built from 13 residues. DNA for the CDR3: TGTGCCAGCGCGGGACGAGGGCCAGAGACCCAGTACTTC. It codes for CASAGRGPETQYF.

This clonotype was observed many times. The chain is built from TRBV6-1 and TRBJ1-1; possibly TRBD1 for D (5 bases). Germline values: CDR1 MNHNS, CDR2 SASEGT. With 4 bases removed from V and 4 bases from J, the gap between germline ends came to 13 bases. The CDR3 extends over 14 amino acids. The CDR3 loop is CASSVQGLGTEAFF. The DNA of the CDR3 is TGTGCCAGCAGTGTCCAGGGCTTGGGCACTGAAGCTTTCTTT.

This clonotype was seen ten or more times. The chain employs TRBV20-1 and TRBJ2-1; TRBD2 matches at 12 bases. Germline loops: CDR1 DFQATT, CDR2 SNEGSKA (reference sequence). V was clipped by 4 bases and J by 3 bases; unmatched bases: 4. The CDR3 extends over 15 amino acids. This CDR3 reads CSANGLAGFYNEQFF. The CDR3 DNA sequence: TGCAGTGCTAATGGACTAGCGGGGTTCTACAATGAGCAGTTCTTC.

The CDR3 reads CSVGQVNTEAFF. CDR3 sequence (DNA): TGCAGCGTTGGACAGGTGAACACTGAAGCTTTCTTT. The rearrangement joins TRBV29-1 to TRBJ1-1, with D perhaps TRBD1 (6 bases). Looked up from germline, CDR1 is SQVTM and CDR2 is ANQGSEA. The CDR3 is 12 amino acids. V lost 4 bases to trimming and J lost 0 bases, with 6 bases between them.

This clonotype is labeled large. The chain combines TRBV6-1 with TRBJ2-2; D is uncertain. Trimming left V 10 bases short and J 2 bases short, with 14 bases between. From germline, CDR1 is MNHNS and CDR2 SASEGT. CDR3 length: 14 amino acids. CDR3 region: CATRLGPNTGELFF. The CDR3 bases are TGTGCCACCCGTTTGGGCCCCAACACCGGGGAGCTGTTTTTT.

This rearrangement joins TRBV29-1 to TRBJ2-3; possibly TRBD1 or TRBD2 for D (5 bases each). Trimming stripped 3 bases from V and 5 bases from J, with 12 bases between. The CDR3 totals 13 residues. Germline values: CDR1 SQVTM, CDR2 ANQGSEA. The CDR3 loop reads CSVDWDDEDTQYF. DNA for the CDR3: TGCAGCGTTGACTGGGACGACGAAGATACGCAGTATTTT.

The chain links TRBV18 to TRBJ2-3; the D gene is possibly TRBD2 (5 bases). The CDR3 is made up of 16 amino acids. Germline V gene sequence: CDR1 KGHSH, CDR2 LQKENI. The V gene lost 3 bases and the J gene lost 4 bases, with 17 bases spanning the gap. The CDR3 protein is CASSPGSERTSDTQYF. CDR3 sequence (DNA): TGTGCCAGCTCACCCGGTAGCGAGAGGACTTCAGATACGCAGTATTTT.